The 26 T cell receptor beta chains reported below all come from one sample, sequenced in a study of blood T cell repertoires in COVID-19. Repertoires were generated with immunoSEQ multiplex PCR, while TCRdb's copy carries only in-frame clones and drops some. The sample yields about 73,000 clones, approximately 88% seen once. The sample consisted of peripheral blood. The source is an elderly man with active or convalescent COVID-19.

J is TRBJ2-3 and V is TRBV7-2, with D maybe TRBD2 (6 bases). Germline V gene sequence: CDR1 SGHTA, CDR2 FQGNSA. This CDR3 comprises 16 residues. Trimming shortened V by 2 bases and J by 1 base, and 13 bases separated the two germline ends. The CDR3 is CASSLLQRAGTDTQYF. Here the CDR3 DNA reads TGTGCCAGCAGCTTATTGCAGCGGGCGGGCACAGATACGCAGTATTTT.

This clone appeared a few times. This chain uses TRBV3-1 (or the pseudogene TRBV3-2) with TRBJ1-5, with 11 bases fitting TRBD1. The CDR3 has 17 residues. V trimming: 4 bases; J trimming: 6 bases; junction bases outside the gene matches: 11. Looked up from germline, CDR1 is LGHDT and CDR2 is YNNKEL (reference sequence). This CDR3 reads CASSPNPGTGGFQPQHF. The CDR3 DNA sequence: TGTGCCAGCAGCCCCAACCCCGGGACAGGGGGTTTTCAGCCCCAGCATTTT.

This chain uses TRBV6-2 or TRBV6-3 with TRBJ2-1; 15 bases fit TRBD2. The CDR3 sequence is 18 residues long. Losses at the gene ends were 2 bases for V and 0 bases for J; bases not matched to a gene: 2. The germline V gene encodes CDR1 MNHEY and CDR2 SVGEGT. The CDR3 loop reads CASSYGTSGRSSYNEQFF. CDR3 nucleotide sequence: TGTGCCAGCAGTTACGGGACTAGCGGGAGGAGCTCCTACAATGAGCAGTTCTTC.

There are a few counts of this clone. V and J are TRBV30 and TRBJ2-1, with 13 positions matching TRBD2. Trimming cost V 3 bases and J 6 bases; bases outside gene matches: 8. Germline-derived CDR1 and CDR2 are GTSNPN and SVGIG (reference sequence). This CDR3 comprises 16 residues. CDR3 loop: CAWSHPTSGGTNEQFF. In DNA, the CDR3 is TGTGCCTGGAGCCACCCGACTAGCGGGGGGACCAATGAGCAGTTCTTC.

This chain joins TRBV10-3 and TRBJ2-3; D is unclear. V was trimmed by 2 bases and J by 3 bases, leaving 6 bases between them. Looked up from germline, CDR1 is ENHRY and CDR2 is SYGVKD. The CDR3 has 13 amino acids. In nucleotides, the CDR3 is TGTGCCATCAGTGAGCCTAAAACAGATACGCAGTATTTT. Protein sequence: CAISEPKTDTQYF.

This chain connects TRBV28 to TRBJ2-1; possibly TRBD2 for D (6 bases). V shed 5 bases and J shed 6 bases, with 14 bases lying between them. Germline CDR1 MDHEN, CDR2 SYDVKM. The CDR3 loop spans 14 amino acids. The CDR3 sequence is CASSRRDRSNEQFF. The CDR3 nucleotides are TGTGCCAGCAGTCGGCGGGATCGCAGCAATGAGCAGTTCTTC. Looking up the rest from reference TRBV28 and TRBJ2-1 gives the full variable domain: DVKVTQSSRYLVKRTGEKVFLECVQDMDHENMFWYRQDPGLGLRLIYFSYDVKMKEKGDIPEGYSVSREKKERFSLILESASTNQTSMYLCASSRRDRSNEQFFGPGTRLTVL.

V and J are TRBV5-4 and TRBJ2-5, with D perhaps matching TRBD1 (6 bases). This CDR3 is 15 amino acids long. V gave up 0 bases and J gave up 2 bases, with 11 bases separating them. CDR1 and CDR2 (germline): SGHNT, YYREEE (reference sequence). The CDR3 coding sequence is TGTGCCAGCAGCTTGGCAGGCCAGGGGCAAGAGACCCAGTACTTC. Protein product: CASSLAGQGQETQYF.

The chain carries TRBV11-3 and TRBJ2-5, with 9 bases matching TRBD1. From germline, CDR1 is SGHNT and CDR2 YENEEA. The CDR3 totals 14 residues. The V and J ends lost 5 bases and 3 bases, in that order; junction bases with no gene match: 4. The CDR3 sequence: CASSARTGEETQYF. CDR3 bases: TGTGCCAGCAGCGCGCGGACAGGGGAAGAGACCCAGTACTTC. Full variable domain (remainder filled in from reference TRBV11-3 and TRBJ2-5): EAGVVQSPRYKIIEKKQPVAFWCNPISGHNTLYWYLQNLGQGPELLIRYENEEAVDDSQLPKDRFSAERLKGVDSTLKIQPAELGDSAVYLCASSARTGEETQYFGPGTRLLVL.

V usage is TRBV5-4 and J usage is TRBJ2-7; TRBD1 agrees at 8 bases. Germline V gives CDR1 SGHNT, CDR2 YYREEE (reference sequence). The trim removed 4 bases at V and 2 bases at J, leaving 11 bases unmatched. The CDR3 totals 16 residues. The CDR3 DNA follows: TGTGCCAGCAGCCCCGGACAGGGTGGATCTACCTACGAGCAGTACTTC. It specifies CASSPGQGGSTYEQYF.

V is TRBV6-6 and J is TRBJ1-2; D is perhaps TRBD1 (5 bases). The CDR3 has 16 residues. The germline V and J ends were trimmed by 0 bases and 4 bases, with 15 bases remaining between them. Germline CDR1 is MNHNY and CDR2 is SVGAGI (reference sequence). CDR3 nucleotides: TGTGCCAGCAGTTACTCGGATGTCAGGGCTAGCTATGGCTACACCTTC. It encodes CASSYSDVRASYGYTF.

This sequence joins TRBV25-1 and TRBJ1-4, with 8 bases identical to TRBD1. Looked up from germline, CDR1 is MGHDK and CDR2 is SYGVNS. CDR3 length: 15 amino acids. With 6 bases clipped from V and 7 bases from J, the junction kept 10 bases outside the gene matches. The CDR3: CASSPPGTGGEKLFF. CDR3 nucleotides: TGTGCCAGCAGCCCTCCCGGGACAGGAGGTGAAAAACTGTTTTTT.

The chain joins TRBV18 to TRBJ1-1; TRBD1 might be the D (6 bases). Trimming took 5 bases from V and 1 from J, leaving 17 bases between them. Germline CDR1 KGHSH, CDR2 LQKENI. The length of the CDR3 is 16 residues. CDR3: CASSATGPGTNTEAFF. The CDR3 DNA follows: TGTGCCAGCTCAGCCACAGGGCCCGGGACGAACACTGAAGCTTTCTTT.

The gene calls are TRBV2 and TRBJ2-1; 11 nucleotides line up with TRBD2. Germline assignment: CDR1 SNHLY and CDR2 FYNNEI. Trimming at V came to 6 bases and at J to 2 bases, leaving 6 bases not matched to a gene. The CDR3 spans 16 residues. The CDR3 DNA sequence: TGTGCCAGCAGATTCGGGACTAGCGGTACCTACAATGAGCAGTTCTTC. Translation: CASRFGTSGTYNEQFF. The full variable domain, rest sourced from reference TRBV2 and TRBJ2-1, is EPEVTQTPSHQVTQMGQEVILRCVPISNHLYFYWYRQILGQKVEFLVSFYNNEISEKSEIFDDQFSVERPDGSNFTLKIRSTKLEDSAMYFCASRFGTSGTYNEQFFGPGTRLTVL.

The chain is built from TRBV5-4 and TRBJ1-6; D is possibly TRBD1 (5 bases). The CDR3 totals 14 residues. Germline CDR1 and CDR2: SGHNT and YYREEE (reference sequence). The V gene lost 4 bases and the J gene lost 5 bases, with 10 bases spanning the gap. CDR3 loop: CASSLGRNNSPLHF. Written as DNA, the CDR3 is TGTGCCAGCAGCCTGGGGCGGAATAATTCACCCCTCCACTTT.

The V call is TRBV5-4, the J call TRBJ2-1; 13 bases are shared with TRBD2. Germline CDR1 reads SGHNT; CDR2 reads YYREEE (reference sequence). The length of the CDR3 is 16 residues. V lost 3 bases and J lost 9; bases outside the gene matches: 9. DNA of the CDR3: TGTGCCAGCAGCTACGACAGACTAGCGGGAGGTCGTGAGCAGTTCTTC. Its protein product is CASSYDRLAGGREQFF.

This clone was seen once. V gene TRBV19 combines with J gene TRBJ2-5; TRBD1 aligns across 8 bases. Germline V lookup: CDR1 LNHDA, CDR2 SQIVND (reference sequence). The ends lost 8 bases at V and 2 bases at J; junction bases unmatched: 4. The CDR3 runs 13 residues. The CDR3 region is CASATGAQETQYF. CDR3 DNA: TGTGCCAGTGCGACAGGGGCTCAAGAGACCCAGTACTTC.

This clone was detected once. This chain joins TRBV7-2 and TRBJ1-6; D remains unclear. Per the germline V gene, CDR1 is SGHTA and CDR2 is FQGNSA. The CDR3 runs to 15 residues. V was cut by 1 base and J by 7 bases, with 11 bases left in between. Here the CDR3 DNA reads TGTGCCAGCAGCTTAGTCAGTGGTAAAAATTCACCCCTCCACTTT. Residues: CASSLVSGKNSPLHF.

The rearrangement links TRBV4-3 to TRBJ1-1; no clear D gene. CDR3 length equals 14 residues. Germline V gene sequence: CDR1 LGHNA, CDR2 YSLEER. The V and J ends lost 1 base and 3 bases respectively, with 9 bases between them. The CDR3: CASSQGISDTEAFF. Here the CDR3 DNA reads TGCGCCAGCAGCCAAGGAATATCAGACACTGAAGCTTTCTTT.

This rearrangement joins TRBV5-1 to TRBJ1-1; D is possibly TRBD1 (5 bases). Germline V gives CDR1 SGHRS, CDR2 YFSETQ. The CDR3 is 14 amino acids. Trimming removed 0 bases from V and 1 base from J, with 7 bases in between. CDR3 coding DNA: TGCGCCAGCAGCTTGGGGGGCAGGAACACTGAAGCTTTCTTT. The encoded protein is CASSLGGRNTEAFF.

This clone was observed once. The genes are TRBV12-3 or TRBV12-4 and TRBJ2-1; no clear D. CDR3 length: 12 amino acids. Trimming removed 6 bases at V and 5 bases at J, with 8 bases between. CDR3 sequence (DNA): TGTGCCAGCAGCCAACATGACAATGAGCAGTTCTTC. Its protein is CASSQHDNEQFF.

V and J are TRBV6-5 and TRBJ1-6; D is unresolved. Between the trimmed V and J ends, which lost 6 bases and 8 bases, there was a span of 11 bases. From germline, CDR1 is MNHEY and CDR2 SVGAGI. This CDR3 comprises 13 residues. In DNA, the CDR3 is TGTGCCAGCAGCCAGAGGATCCATTCACCCCTCCACTTT. Translation gives CASSQRIHSPLHF.

V is TRBV11-2 and J is TRBJ2-5; TRBD1 might be the D (7 bases). The V gene lost 2 bases and the J gene lost 5 bases, with 15 bases spanning the gap. The CDR3 has 15 amino acids. Germline CDR1 SGHAT, CDR2 FQNNGV. CDR3 protein: CASSLRGLARETQYF. CDR3 nucleotide sequence: TGTGCCAGCAGCTTAAGGGGGCTAGCGAGGGAGACCCAGTACTTC.

CDR3 residues: CASSLAAGGPRGDTQYF. CDR3 nucleotide sequence: TGTGCCAGCAGCTTAGCAGCGGGAGGGCCCCGCGGGGATACGCAGTATTTT. This chain joins TRBV7-9 and TRBJ2-3; 10 nucleotides align to TRBD2. Germline values: CDR1 SEHNR, CDR2 FQNEAQ (reference sequence). Trimming removed 0 bases from V and 6 bases from J; junction bases left unmatched: 9. This CDR3 region has 17 residues.

The chain carries TRBV20-1 and TRBJ1-6; no reliable D call. The CDR3 spans 13 residues. V gave up 3 bases and J gave up 4 bases, with 7 bases separating them. The germline V gene has CDR1 DFQATT and CDR2 SNEGSKA (reference sequence). CDR3 protein: CSASQSYNSPLHF. CDR3 coding DNA: TGCAGTGCTAGTCAGTCTTATAATTCACCCCTCCACTTT.

This clone was seen only once. This chain uses TRBV19 with TRBJ2-1; 11 nucleotides line up with TRBD1. From germline, CDR1 is LNHDA and CDR2 SQIVND (reference sequence). The CDR3 runs 14 residues. With V trimmed by 3 bases and J by 10 bases, 5 bases remained unmatched. CDR3 in amino acids: CASSIRTGGMEQFF. The DNA of the CDR3 is TGTGCCAGTAGTATCCGGACAGGGGGCATGGAGCAGTTCTTC.

The V gene is TRBV3-1 (or the pseudogene TRBV3-2), the J gene TRBJ2-7; no firm D call. Trimming removed 1 base at V and 3 bases at J, with 13 bases between. In germline, CDR1 is LGHDT, CDR2 YNNKEL (reference sequence). CDR3 length equals 15 residues. The CDR3 region has the DNA TGTGCCAGCAGCCAAGCTTTCGCAGATAACTACGAGCAGTACTTC. Its translation: CASSQAFADNYEQYF.